The clone carrying this TCR beta chain was seen a handful of times. Its antigen is unidentified. This specimen comes from a study of T cell repertoires in cytomegalovirus infection. TCRdb passed the reads through MiXCR, listing each CDR3 protein once. This sample has 900,000 to 950,000 distinct CDR3 sequences, with approximately 33% found just once. The origin of this receptor is a human donor in good health (CMV status not recorded). Some clones in this sample may be carry-over from other donors' samples. The sample consisted of cultured CD8+ T cells from PBMCs, taken from culture after CMV antigen stimulation.

As DNA, the CDR3 is TGTGCCAGCAGCCAGGGGACTAGCCCATCCGTCTCAGATACGCAGTATTTT. This translates into CASSQGTSPSVSDTQYF. The chain is built from TRBV4-2 and TRBJ2-3, with 9 positions matching TRBD2. CDR3 length: 17 residues. Germline V CDR1 and CDR2: LGHNA, YNFKEQ. V gave up 3 bases and J gave up 4 bases; unmatched junction bases: 11.